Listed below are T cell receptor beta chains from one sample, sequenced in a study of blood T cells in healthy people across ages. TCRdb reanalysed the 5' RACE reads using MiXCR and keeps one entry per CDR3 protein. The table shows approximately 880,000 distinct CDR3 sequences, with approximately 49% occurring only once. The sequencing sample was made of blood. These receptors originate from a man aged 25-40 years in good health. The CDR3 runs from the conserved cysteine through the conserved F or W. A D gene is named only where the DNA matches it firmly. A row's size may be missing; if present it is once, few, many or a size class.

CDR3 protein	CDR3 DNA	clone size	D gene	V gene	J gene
CSVERTGVWSGNTEAFF	TGCAGCGTTGAACGTACAGGGGTGTGGTCGGGGAACACTGAAGCTTTCTTT	.	TRBD1	TRBV29-1	TRBJ1-1
CASSPRTTSSDTQYF	TGTGCCAGCAGTCCGCGGACTACTAGCTCAGATACGCAGTATTTT	few	.	TRBV12-3/TRBV12-4	TRBJ2-3
CASSQGTALGQFF	TGCGCCAGCAGCCAAGGGACGGCGTTGGGGCAGTTCTTC	.	.	TRBV4-1	TRBJ2-1
CASTLVGTDQETQYF	TGCGCCAGCACCCTAGTGGGGACAGACCAAGAGACCCAGTACTTC	.	TRBD1	TRBV4-1	TRBJ2-5
CASSVEVQGGGEAFF	TGTGCCAGCAGCGTAGAAGTCCAGGGCGGTGGTGAAGCTTTCTTT	.	.	TRBV9	TRBJ1-1
CASSAAGWRDTQYF	TGTGCCAGCAGCGCCGCGGGGTGGAGGGATACGCAGTATTTT	.	.	TRBV9	TRBJ2-3
CASSYPEGGEQFF	TGTGCCAGCAGTTACCCAGAGGGCGGTGAGCAGTTCTTC	.	.	TRBV6-6	TRBJ2-1
CASTSGLASSEQFF	TGTGCCAGCACCTCCGGACTAGCGTCGAGTGAGCAGTTCTTC	few	TRBD2	TRBV12-3/TRBV12-4	TRBJ2-1
CASSFVFGSVEQYF	TGTGCCAGCAGCTTCGTCTTCGGGTCGGTCGAGCAGTACTTC	few	.	TRBV7-9	TRBJ2-7
CAWGQGEADTQYF	TGTGCCTGGGGACAGGGGGAAGCAGATACGCAGTATTTT	.	TRBD1	TRBV30	TRBJ2-3
CASSSATPLYEQYF	TGTGCCAGCAGTTCAGCGACTCCGCTTTACGAGCAGTACTTC	.	.	TRBV28	TRBJ2-7
CASSEFLGAGTDTQYF	TGTGCCAGCAGTGAATTCCTGGGGGCAGGCACAGATACGCAGTATTTT	.	.	TRBV25-1	TRBJ2-3
CASRRLPTDTQYF	TGTGCCAGCCGTAGACTCCCCACAGATACGCAGTATTTT	.	.	TRBV6-5	TRBJ2-3
CASSLEGDMTYNSPLHF	TGTGCCAGCAGCTTAGAAGGGGATATGACCTATAATTCGCCCCTCCACTTT	once	.	TRBV7-9	TRBJ1-6